This passage covers 8 T cell receptor beta chains from one sample sequenced in a study of OX40 agonist ivuxolimab in advanced cancers. Sequencing used immunoSEQ multiplex PCR; TCRdb keeps in-frame clones, though not all of them. This sample has 100,000 or so clones, with approximately 91% found just once. The specimen was CD4+ or CD8+ T cells sorted from blood, collected in a trial of the OX40 agonist ivuxolimab. The receptors were gathered from an adult with an advanced solid tumor such as melanoma, head and neck, liver or kidney cancer.

The chain links TRBV30 to TRBJ2-3; D unclear. The germline V and J ends were trimmed by 7 bases and 2 bases, with 13 bases remaining between them. CDR1 and CDR2 from the germline V gene are GTSNPN and SVGIG (reference sequence). The CDR3 is 13 amino acids. This CDR3 is CASKFPSTDTQYF. The CDR3 DNA reads as TGTGCCTCCAAGTTCCCTTCCACAGATACGCAGTATTTT.

This chain connects TRBV5-6 to TRBJ2-7; D remains unclear. V gave up 0 bases and J gave up 5 bases, with 3 bases separating them. This CDR3 spans 11 amino acids. CDR1 and CDR2 from the germline V gene are SGHDT and YYEEEE. The CDR3 DNA is TGTGCCAGCAGCTTGGAGCACGAGCAGTACTTC. This sequence encodes CASSLEHEQYF. Looking up the rest from reference TRBV5-6 and TRBJ2-7 gives the full variable domain: DAGVTQSPTHLIKTRGQQVTLRCSPKSGHDTVSWYQQALGQGPQFIFQYYEEEERQRGNFPDRFSGHQFPNYSSELNVNALLLGDSALYLCASSLEHEQYFGPGTRLTVT.

J is TRBJ2-5 and V is TRBV2, with 7 positions matching TRBD1. The DNA end is a closer match to TRBJ2-7, so the J assignment may be wrong. In germline, CDR1 is SNHLY, CDR2 FYNNEI. The CDR3 contains 13 residues. CDR3 nucleotide sequence: TGTGCCAGCAGTCAGACAGGGACCGGCGAGCAGTACTTC. Translation gives CASSQTGTGEQYF.

The V call is TRBV10-1, the J call TRBJ1-1; D is ambiguous. V lost 3 bases, J lost 2 bases, and 7 bases lay in between. The germline V gene has CDR1 WNHNN and CDR2 SYGVQD (reference sequence). This CDR3 is built from 13 residues. CDR3 residues: CASSEQRNTEAFF. The CDR3 nucleotides are TGCGCCAGCAGTGAACAAAGAAACACTGAAGCTTTCTTT.

The chain couples TRBV30 to TRBJ1-3; D uncertain. Germline V CDR1 and CDR2: GTSNPN, SVGIG (reference sequence). V was cut by 4 bases and J by 0 bases, with 25 bases left in between. The CDR3 runs 19 residues. Here the CDR3 reads CAWTRRIYPDTSSGNTIYF. In DNA form, the CDR3 reads TGTGCCTGGACCCGTCGGATTTATCCAGACACGAGCTCTGGAAACACCATATATTTT.

The V and J genes are TRBV5-1 and TRBJ2-3; D gene uncertain. Germline CDR1 is SGHRS and CDR2 is YFSETQ. V was shortened by 6 bases and J by 6 bases, with 11 bases between the two germline ends. CDR3 length equals 12 residues. CDR3 loop: CASTLLGDTQYF. CDR3 nucleotide sequence: TGCGCCAGCACCCTGTTAGGGGATACGCAGTATTTT.

The chain employs TRBV6-6 and TRBJ1-5; the D is unclear. CDR1 is MNHNY, CDR2 SVGAGI, per germline (reference sequence). This CDR3 contains 15 residues. Trimming removed 2 bases at V and 2 bases at J, with 10 bases between. CDR3 residues: CASSYGREGNQPQHF. Here the CDR3 DNA reads TGTGCCAGCAGTTACGGGCGGGAGGGCAATCAGCCCCAGCATTTT.

Note on this clone: The germline gene is not matched at one end of the junction; a read error may be the cause. The chain links TRBV28 to TRBJ2-5, with D perhaps TRBD1 (5 bases). Germline CDR1 is MDHEN and CDR2 is SYDVKM. This CDR3 spans 12 amino acids. As DNA, the CDR3 is TGTGCCAGCAGACTACAAAGACAGACACCAAACTTC. Translation gives CASRLQRQTPNF.